This TCR beta chain was retrieved from a study of CD8+CD57+ T cells in acquired aplastic anemia. Study overall: Average DNA yield from sorted CD4+ and CD8+ cells was around 3 ug.

The study, taken as a whole, reports: Sharing between patients and controls was observed for twenty-nine CD8+ CDR3 sequences.

The CDR3 consists of 15 residues. Germline loops: CDR1 SGHRS, CDR2 YFSETQ. TCR beta VDJ and CDR3 were profiled, and genomic DNA was the template. TCRdb used MiXCR to reprocess the reads, holding one entry per CDR3 protein. The sample yields 100,000 to 150,000 distinct CDR3 sequences, about 43% seen once. For sequencing, patients were chosen who had shown expansion of CD8+CD57+ cells by flow cytometry. Acquired aplastic anemia of severe grade affected all patients. All patients were therapy-naive when blood was sampled. As concerns this clonotype: Its target is unknown. A much larger clone differs from this one at a single base, so this may be a read error.

Source material: sorted CD4+, CD8+, or CD8+CD57+ T cells (not recorded which) from PBMCs. The V call is TRBV5-1, the J call TRBJ1-5, with D possibly being TRBD1 (5 bases). The receptor's source is a human donor with aplastic anemia. The CDR3 sequence: CARSLEVGRNQPQHF. CDR3 bases: TGCGCCCGCAGCTTGGAAGTGGGACGCAATCAGCCCCAGCATTTT. The variable domain in full, completed from reference TRBV5-1 and TRBJ1-5, reads KAGVTQTPRYLIKTRGQQVTLSCSPISGHRSVSWYQQTPGQGLQFLFEYFSETQRNKGNFPGRFSGRQFSNSRSEMNVSTLELGDSALYLCARSLEVGRNQPQHFGDGTRLSIL.